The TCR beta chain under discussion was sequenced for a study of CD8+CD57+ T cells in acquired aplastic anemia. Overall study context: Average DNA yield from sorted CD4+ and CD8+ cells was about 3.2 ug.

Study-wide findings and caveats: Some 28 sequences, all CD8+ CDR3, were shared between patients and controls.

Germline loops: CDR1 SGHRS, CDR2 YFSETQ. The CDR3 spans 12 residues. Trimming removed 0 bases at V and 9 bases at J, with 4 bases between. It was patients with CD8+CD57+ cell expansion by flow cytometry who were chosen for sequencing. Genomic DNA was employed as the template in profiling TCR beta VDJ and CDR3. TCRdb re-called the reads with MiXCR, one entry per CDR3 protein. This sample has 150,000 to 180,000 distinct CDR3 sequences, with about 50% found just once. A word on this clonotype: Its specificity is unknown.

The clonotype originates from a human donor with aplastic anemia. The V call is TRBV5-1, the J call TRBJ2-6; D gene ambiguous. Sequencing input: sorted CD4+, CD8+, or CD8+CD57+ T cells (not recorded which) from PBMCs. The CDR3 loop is CASSLDHNVLTF. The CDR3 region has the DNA TGCGCCAGCAGCTTGGACCACAACGTCCTGACTTTC.